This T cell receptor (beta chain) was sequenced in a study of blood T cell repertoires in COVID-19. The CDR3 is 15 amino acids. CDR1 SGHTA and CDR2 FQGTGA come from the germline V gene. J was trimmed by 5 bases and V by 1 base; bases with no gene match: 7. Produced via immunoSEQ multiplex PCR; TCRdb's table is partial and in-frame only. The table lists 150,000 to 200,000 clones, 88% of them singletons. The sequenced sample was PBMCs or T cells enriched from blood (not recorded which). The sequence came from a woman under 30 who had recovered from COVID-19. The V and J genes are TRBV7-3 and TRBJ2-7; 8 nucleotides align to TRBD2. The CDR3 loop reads CASSLNSGGQNEQYF. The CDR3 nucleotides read TGTGCCAGCAGCTTAAACTCGGGAGGGCAAAACGAGCAGTACTTC.